A selection of T cell receptor beta chains follows, all from one sample in a study of control samples from healthy donors and cancer patients. Some clones are missing from TCRdb's copy, which holds only in-frame ones; the method was immunoSEQ multiplex PCR. The sample consists of 100,000 to 150,000 clones, approximately 92% of them appearing once. Sequenced sample: blood. These receptors were collected from a man aged 18 to 29 in good health. Each CDR3 is given with its conserved first and last residue. Fields, in order: V gene, D gene, clone size, J gene, CDR3 protein, CDR3 DNA. A D gene is named only where the DNA matches it firmly. Clone size, where shown, is once, few, many, or a class for clones that have expanded.

>TRBV5-4|.|.|TRBJ1-6
CASSLADNSPLHF
TGTGCCAGCAGCTTGGCCGATAATTCACCCCTCCACTTT
>TRBV18|TRBD1|.|TRBJ1-1
CASSPDRANTEAFF
TGTGCCAGCTCACCCGACAGGGCCAACACTGAAGCTTTCTTT
>TRBV28|.|.|TRBJ2-7
CASTRGSYEQYF
TGTGCCAGCACGAGAGGATCCTACGAGCAGTACTTC
>TRBV6-6|.|.|TRBJ1-6
CATKVGGAESPLHF
TGTGCCACTAAGGTCGGGGGCGCGGAATCACCCCTCCACTTT
>TRBV7-9|TRBD1|.|TRBJ1-5
CASSTGQQPQHF
TGTGCCAGCAGCACGGGACAGCAGCCCCAGCATTTT
>TRBV11-2|.|.|TRBJ2-3
CASSLRILADTQYF
TGTGCCAGCAGCTTGAGGATACTAGCAGATACGCAGTATTTT
>TRBV10-3|.|.|TRBJ1-2
CAISESDSYGYTF
TGTGCCATCAGTGAGTCAGATAGCTATGGCTACACCTTC
>TRBV5-8|.|.|TRBJ2-4
CASSFLPGLRDIQYF
TGTGCCAGCAGCTTCCTTCCGGGGCTCCGCGACATTCAGTACTTC
>TRBV5-1|.|.|TRBJ1-3
CASSPPTDSGNTIYF
TGCGCCAGCAGCCCCCCAACAGACTCTGGAAACACCATATATTTT
>TRBV5-4|.|.|TRBJ1-4
CAVGSPTNEKLFF
TGTGCCGTCGGCAGCCCAACTAATGAAAAACTGTTTTTT
>TRBV10-3|.|.|TRBJ1-6
CAISGQWGTDSPLHF
TGTGCCATCAGTGGGCAGTGGGGGACGGATTCACCCCTCCACTTT
>TRBV7-9|.|.|TRBJ2-3
CASSAGTSADTQYF
TGTGCCAGCAGCGCTGGCACTTCCGCAGATACGCAGTATTTT
>TRBV7-9|.|.|TRBJ2-7
CASSQTLGGIIREQYF
TGTGCCAGCAGCCAAACCTTGGGGGGAATCATACGCGAGCAGTACTTC
>TRBV6-5|TRBD2|.|TRBJ2-1
CASSYHGQGGNEQFF
TGTGCCAGCAGTTACCACGGCCAGGGAGGGAATGAGCAGTTCTTC
>TRBV7-2|.|.|TRBJ2-1
CASSSGQSNEQFF
TGTGCCAGCAGCTCCGGACAGTCCAATGAGCAGTTCTTC
>TRBV7-9|.|.|TRBJ1-2
CASSFSANYGYTF
TGTGCCAGCAGCTTTTCAGCTAACTATGGCTACACCTTC
>TRBV15|TRBD1|.|TRBJ1-5
CATTYRGDNQPQHF
TGTGCCACCACTTACAGGGGGGATAATCAGCCCCAGCATTTT
>TRBV4-1|.|.|TRBJ1-1
CASSQEGGTEAFF
TGCGCCAGCAGCCAGGAGGGCGGGACTGAAGCTTTCTTT
>TRBV5-1|.|.|TRBJ1-1
CASSTNGGIGTEAFF
TGCGCCAGCAGCACGAACGGGGGCATAGGCACTGAAGCTTTCTTT
>TRBV28|TRBD2|.|TRBJ2-1
CASSLEGLAGGIDEQFF
TGTGCCAGCAGTTTAGAGGGACTAGCGGGGGGAATTGATGAGCAGTTCTTC
>TRBV3-1/TRBV3-2|TRBD2|.|TRBJ2-1
CASSLAGAHHNEQFF
TGTGCCAGCAGCCTAGCGGGGGCCCACCATAATGAGCAGTTCTTC
>TRBV30|TRBD1|.|TRBJ2-1
CAWSLDRGYNEQFF
TGTGCCTGGAGTTTGGACAGGGGTTACAATGAGCAGTTCTTC
>TRBV6-5|.|.|TRBJ2-7
CASNRFGGISYEQYF
TGTGCCAGCAACCGCTTTGGAGGGATATCCTACGAGCAGTACTTC
>TRBV5-1|.|.|TRBJ1-1
CASSLGGNTEAFF
TGCGCCAGCAGCTTGGGTGGGAACACTGAAGCTTTCTTT
>TRBV5-1|.|.|TRBJ1-6
CASSSGVSNSPLHF
TGCGCCAGCAGCTCGGGAGTGAGTAATTCACCCCTCCACTTT
>TRBV7-9|.|.|TRBJ2-3
CASSSGGARDTQYF
TGTGCCAGCAGCTCCGGTGGAGCCCGGGATACGCAGTATTTT
>TRBV20-1|.|.|TRBJ2-7
CSASSSSSYEQYF
TGCAGTGCTAGTAGTTCTAGCTCCTACGAGCAGTACTTC
>TRBV13|.|.|TRBJ2-7
CASRNLAAGEYEQYF
TGTGCCAGCCGCAATTTAGCCGCGGGCGAGTACGAGCAGTACTTC
>TRBV7-2|TRBD1|once|TRBJ2-1
CASSSSRQGHNEQFF
TGTGCCAGCAGCTCCTCTCGACAGGGCCACAATGAGCAGTTCTTC
>TRBV5-4|.|.|TRBJ2-7
CASRFFGGSYEQYF
TGTGCCAGCAGATTTTTTGGGGGTTCCTACGAGCAGTACTTC
>TRBV12-3/TRBV12-4|TRBD2|.|TRBJ2-5
CASRVAGSETQYF
TGTGCCAGCAGAGTAGCGGGATCAGAGACCCAGTACTTC
>TRBV5-1|TRBD2|.|TRBJ2-1
CASSLGLAGGRSYNEQFF
TGCGCCAGCAGCTTGGGACTAGCGGGAGGACGGTCCTACAATGAGCAGTTCTTC
>TRBV7-9|.|.|TRBJ2-5
CASSILPRTETQYF
TGTGCCAGCAGCATACTCCCGCGGACCGAGACCCAGTACTTC
>TRBV28|.|once|TRBJ1-1
CATGVNTEAFF
TGTGCCACCGGAGTGAACACTGAAGCTTTCTTT
>TRBV29-1|TRBD2|.|TRBJ2-3
CSAYIAGGTDTQYF
TGCAGCGCTTATATAGCGGGGGGGACAGATACGCAGTATTTT
>TRBV3-1/TRBV3-2|TRBD2|.|TRBJ2-1
CASSQGTTSRDDNEQFF
TGTGCCAGCAGCCAAGGAACGACTAGCCGAGATGACAATGAGCAGTTCTTC
>TRBV27|.|once|TRBJ1-1
CASSLRGDEAFF
TGTGCCAGCAGTTTACGGGGAGATGAAGCTTTCTTT
>TRBV7-2|TRBD2|.|TRBJ2-4
CASSTSGRWGNIQYF
TGTGCCAGCAGCACTAGCGGGAGGTGGGGAAACATTCAGTACTTC
>TRBV6-5|.|.|TRBJ1-6
CATQGTENSPLHF
TGTGCCACCCAGGGGACGGAAAATTCACCCCTCCACTTT
>TRBV12-3/TRBV12-4|.|.|TRBJ2-2
CASSGQGPGELFF
TGTGCCAGCAGTGGGCAGGGGCCCGGGGAGCTGTTTTTT
>TRBV11-3|.|.|TRBJ2-5
CASSPDLGMETQYF
TGTGCCAGCAGCCCAGACTTGGGGATGGAGACCCAGTACTTC
>TRBV6-5|TRBD2|.|TRBJ2-5
CASRRLAGAGETQYF
TGTGCCAGCAGGCGACTAGCGGGGGCTGGAGAGACCCAGTACTTC
>TRBV6-5|TRBD1|once|TRBJ2-7
CASSSTGGSYEQYF
TGTGCCAGCAGTTCCACAGGGGGCTCCTACGAGCAGTACTTC
>TRBV4-1|TRBD1|.|TRBJ2-7
CASSPFGQEAYEQYF
TGCGCCAGCAGCCCCTTCGGACAGGAAGCCTACGAGCAGTACTTC
>TRBV5-1|.|.|TRBJ1-1
CASSFKGEAEAFF
TGCGCCAGCAGCTTTAAGGGAGAAGCTGAAGCTTTCTTT
>TRBV15|.|few|TRBJ1-1
CATSRGQVNTEAFF
TGTGCCACCAGCAGAGGACAGGTGAACACTGAAGCTTTCTTT
>TRBV7-9|.|.|TRBJ2-3
CASSLGFTDTQYF
TGTGCCAGCAGCTTAGGATTCACAGATACGCAGTATTTT
>TRBV28|.|once|TRBJ2-1
CASTGQPQYNEQFF
TGTGCCAGCACAGGACAGCCACAATACAATGAGCAGTTCTTC
>TRBV15|.|once|TRBJ2-7
CATSRERGSSYEQYF
TGTGCCACCAGCAGAGAGAGAGGGAGCTCCTACGAGCAGTACTTC
>TRBV9|.|.|TRBJ1-6
CASSVKTGNNSPLHF
TGTGCCAGCAGCGTGAAAACAGGAAATAATTCACCCCTCCACTTT
>TRBV12-3/TRBV12-4|.|once|TRBJ1-5
CASSTPGVPQHF
TGTGCCAGCAGCACCCCCGGGGTGCCCCAGCATTTT
>TRBV5-1|.|.|TRBJ2-1
CASSFDRSGNEQFF
TGCGCCAGCAGCTTTGATAGGTCGGGGAATGAGCAGTTCTTC
>TRBV3-1/TRBV3-2|TRBD2|.|TRBJ2-3
CASSQDPRTSGGPSTDTQYF
TGTGCCAGCAGCCAAGATCCCCGGACTAGCGGGGGCCCCAGCACAGATACGCAGTATTTT
>TRBV19|TRBD2|.|TRBJ2-3
CASSMTGTSGLTDTQYF
TGTGCCAGTAGTATGACCGGGACTAGCGGTCTCACAGATACGCAGTATTTT
>TRBV6-1|.|.|TRBJ2-7
CASSEVEGIISYEQYF
TGTGCCAGCAGTGAAGTAGAGGGGATAATATCCTACGAGCAGTACTTC